The 7 T cell receptor beta chains presented below share a single source sample, sequenced in a study of neurological immune-mediated disorders. Using its own MiXCR run on the 5' RACE reads, TCRdb lists one record per CDR3 protein. The sample yields 71,000 or so distinct CDR3 sequences, approximately 5% seen once. Specimen: PBMCs. Every receptor here comes from a woman aged 30 to 39 with multiple sclerosis.

This clonotype was seen at least ten times. The chain carries TRBV12-3 or TRBV12-4 and TRBJ1-1; D uncertain. CDR3 length: 13 amino acids. The V gene lost 6 bases and the J gene lost 4 bases, with 12 bases spanning the gap. CDR3 amino acids: CASSLWLGTEAFF. The CDR3 DNA is TGTGCCAGCAGCCTCTGGCTGGGCACTGAAGCTTTCTTT.

The sample holds many counts of this clonotype. The chain combines TRBV7-6 with TRBJ2-7; 10 bases agree with TRBD2. This CDR3 has 17 amino acids. Germline CDR1 is SGHVS and CDR2 is FNYEAQ. Unmatched junction bases numbered 10, after V lost 5 bases and J lost 0 bases. The CDR3 DNA reads as TGTGCCAGCAGCCGATATTGTAGCGGGGGGTCCTCCTACGAGCAGTACGTC. Translated: CASSRYCSGGSSYEQYV.

Many counts were recorded for this clonotype. The chain combines TRBV25-1 with TRBJ2-1; D unresolved. V lost 4 bases and J lost 4, with 14 bases in between. This CDR3 is 15 amino acids long. CDR1 is MGHDK, CDR2 SYGVNS, per germline. For the CDR3, the DNA is TGTGCCAGCAGTGGACCCGAATATGGGTACAATGAGCAGTTCTTC. Encoded protein: CASSGPEYGYNEQFF. Using reference TRBV25-1 and TRBJ2-1 for the parts outside the CDR3, the full variable domain is EADIYQTPRYLVIGTGKKITLECSQTMGHDKMYWYQQDPGMELHLIHYSYGVNSTEKGDLSSESTVSRIRTEHFPLTLESARPSHTSQYLCASSGPEYGYNEQFFGPGTRLTVL.

There are many counts of this clonotype. Here the CDR3 reads CASSLSGGSRDTEAFF. CDR3 coding DNA: TGTGCCAGCAGTTTATCCGGGGGTTCAAGGGACACTGAAGCTTTCTTT. The V gene is TRBV27, the J gene TRBJ1-1, with D possibly matching TRBD1 (5 bases). CDR1 MNHEY and CDR2 SMNVEV come from the germline V gene (reference sequence). V lost 0 bases and J lost 3, with 14 bases in between. The CDR3 sequence is 16 residues long.

There are many counts of this clonotype. This chain links TRBV5-1 with TRBJ2-2; D is possibly TRBD1 (5 bases). Trimming pared 2 bases from V and 1 base from J, leaving 9 bases between. Germline V lookup: CDR1 SGHRS, CDR2 YFSETQ. This CDR3 comprises 15 residues. CDR3 sequence: CASSFTQGNTGELFF. Here the CDR3 DNA reads TGCGCCAGCAGCTTTACCCAGGGGAACACCGGGGAGCTGTTTTTT.

This clonotype was observed a handful of times. This rearrangement joins TRBV7-6 to TRBJ2-3; TRBD1 matches at 7 bases. Losses at the gene ends were 4 bases for V and 4 bases for J; bases not matched to a gene: 8. The CDR3 contains 15 residues. Germline assignment: CDR1 SGHVS and CDR2 FNYEAQ. CDR3 sequence (DNA): TGTGCCAGCAGCTCAACGTGGGACAGCCCAGATACGCAGTATTTT. The encoded protein is CASSSTWDSPDTQYF. Full variable domain (remainder filled in from reference TRBV7-6 and TRBJ2-3): GAGVSQSPRYKVTKRGQDVALRCDPISGHVSLYWYRQALGQGPEFLTYFNYEAQQDKSGLPNDRFSAERPEGSISTLTIQRTEQRDSAMYRCASSSTWDSPDTQYFGPGTRLTVL.

This clonotype was observed many times. The chain joins TRBV9 to TRBJ1-6; no definite D call. The CDR3 has 18 amino acids. The germline CDR1 and CDR2 sequences are SGDLS and YYNGEE. V lost 5 bases to trimming and J lost 0 bases, with 18 bases between them. As DNA, the CDR3 is TGTGCCAGCAGGAATGTGGTGAACGTCCGCTCCTATAATTCACCCCTCCACTTT. Protein sequence: CASRNVVNVRSYNSPLHF.